Presented here are 13 T cell receptor beta chains from one specimen sequenced in a study of cytomegalovirus exposure and HLA in healthy donors. Libraries were prepared by immunoSEQ multiplex PCR; TCRdb keeps only in-frame clonotypes and omits some of them. Among around 99,000 clones, about nine tenths were seen once, and the ten largest hold approximately 2.3%. The source material was PBMCs. These receptors came from a woman under 30 in good health and CMV-seronegative.

This clone was seen once. The rearrangement uses TRBV5-5 and TRBJ2-2; unclear D gene. V gave up 4 bases and J gave up 2 bases, with 6 bases separating them. The CDR3 loop spans 13 amino acids. Germline CDR1 SGHKS, CDR2 YYEKEE (reference sequence). Written as DNA, the CDR3 is TGTGCCAGCAGCCGAGTTAACACCGGGGAGCTGTTTTTT. It is translated as CASSRVNTGELFF. The full variable domain, completed using reference TRBV5-5 and TRBJ2-2, is DAGVTQSPTHLIKTRGQQVTLRCSPISGHKSVSWYQQVLGQGPQFIFQYYEKEERGRGNFPDRFSARQFPNYSSELNVNALLLGDSALYLCASSRVNTGELFFGEGSRLTVL.

The rearrangement links TRBV5-3 to TRBJ2-3; TRBD1 is a possible D gene (5 bases). TRBV5-3 is recorded as an ORF, its role being uncertain. Trimming removed 7 bases from V and 6 bases from J, with 18 bases in between. The CDR3 sequence is 14 residues long. The CDR3 sequence is CARASGKTGDTQYF. Written as DNA, the CDR3 is TGTGCCAGAGCTTCAGGGAAAACTGGGGATACGCAGTATTTT.

V and J are TRBV14 and TRBJ1-2; tentatively, D is TRBD1 (6 bases). Germline loops: CDR1 SGHDN, CDR2 FVKESK. The V end lost 5 bases, the J end lost 5 bases, and 18 bases lay between the germline ends. This CDR3 has 15 amino acids. CDR3 sequence: CASSGTERGWYGYTF. The CDR3 DNA reads TGTGCCAGCAGCGGAACCGAAAGGGGGTGGTATGGCTACACCTTC.

The genes are TRBV2 and TRBJ2-2, with D possibly TRBD2 on 5 matching bases. There are 14 residues in the CDR3. V was pared by 7 bases and J by 1 base, with 10 bases between. The germline V gene encodes CDR1 SNHLY and CDR2 FYNNEI. CDR3 DNA sequence: TGTGCCAGCAAACGGGATCGGAACACCGGGGAGCTGTTTTTT. Protein sequence: CASKRDRNTGELFF.

V and J are TRBV28 and TRBJ2-1; tentatively, D is TRBD1 (6 bases). Trimming stripped 5 bases from V and 7 bases from J, with 21 bases between. This CDR3 spans 16 amino acids. The germline V gene has CDR1 MDHEN and CDR2 SYDVKM. The CDR3 region is CASSPPLRDNWNEQFF. The CDR3 nucleotides are TGTGCCAGCAGTCCCCCTCTACGGGACAATTGGAATGAGCAGTTCTTC.

This chain joins TRBV5-4 and TRBJ1-2, with D perhaps matching TRBD1 (5 bases). The germline V gene has CDR1 SGHNT and CDR2 YYREEE (reference sequence). The CDR3 spans 13 residues. V was shortened by 2 bases and J by 6 bases, with 11 bases between the two germline ends. The CDR3 sequence: CASSFIGEDGYTF. CDR3 bases: TGTGCCAGCAGCTTTATAGGGGAAGATGGCTACACCTTC.

This sequence joins TRBV28 and TRBJ1-5; 7 bases fit TRBD1. After removal of 6 bases from V and 2 bases from J, the junction contained 7 bases not matched to a gene. The CDR3 is 15 residues long. The germline V gene encodes CDR1 MDHEN and CDR2 SYDVKM. The DNA for the CDR3 is TGTGCCAGCAGCCCAGGGACAGAGGGCAATCAGCCCCAGCATTTT. Its protein product is CASSPGTEGNQPQHF.

This chain joins TRBV20-1 and TRBJ2-7; D not certain. Germline assignment: CDR1 DFQATT and CDR2 SNEGSKA (reference sequence). The V end was cut by 6 bases, the J end by 0 bases, with 6 bases between. This CDR3 is built from 11 residues. The chain's CDR3 is CSAEHSYEQYF. The CDR3 region has the DNA TGCAGTGCCGAGCACTCCTACGAGCAGTACTTC.

In this sample, this clone turned up a few times. The chain recombines TRBV5-5 with TRBJ2-5, with D maybe TRBD1 (6 bases). The germline V gene has CDR1 SGHKS and CDR2 YYEKEE (reference sequence). Trimming took 4 bases from V and 2 from J, leaving 15 bases between them. CDR3 length: 15 residues. CDR3 sequence reads: CASSHRARDQETQYF. The CDR3 nucleotides read TGTGCCAGCAGCCACAGGGCCCGGGATCAAGAGACCCAGTACTTC.

The chain recombines TRBV4-1 with TRBJ2-1, with TRBD2 matching 9 bases. The CDR3 sequence is 15 residues long. Per germline, CDR1 MGHRA and CDR2 YSYEKL. Trimming took 3 bases from V and 2 from J; bases not matched to a gene: 2. CDR3 amino acids: CASSQASGTYNEQFF. The CDR3 bases are TGCGCCAGCAGCCAGGCTAGCGGGACCTACAATGAGCAGTTCTTC.

The rearrangement links TRBV9 to TRBJ2-1; maybe TRBD2 (6 bases). The V end lost 3 bases, the J end lost 10 bases, and 17 bases lay between the germline ends. The length of the CDR3 is 14 residues. Germline lookup yields CDR1 SGDLS and CDR2 YYNGEE. The CDR3 DNA sequence: TGTGCCAGCAGCGCCGGGAGTGGACTGGCCGAGCAGTTCTTC. This sequence encodes CASSAGSGLAEQFF. Complete variable domain (other parts from reference TRBV9 and TRBJ2-1): DSGVTQTPKHLITATGQRVTLRCSPRSGDLSVYWYQQSLDQGLQFLIQYYNGEERAKGNILERFSAQQFPDLHSELNLSSLELGDSALYFCASSAGSGLAEQFFGPGTRLTVL.

V usage is TRBV6-5 and J usage is TRBJ2-1; tentatively, D is TRBD2 (6 bases). The V and J ends lost 2 bases and 14 bases respectively, with 16 bases between them. The CDR3 covers 13 residues. In germline, CDR1 is MNHEY, CDR2 SVGAGI. The CDR3 protein is CASSYTRDTGEFF. In DNA, the CDR3 is TGTGCCAGCAGTTACACACGCGATACGGGGGAGTTCTTC.

This clone appeared once. The chain carries TRBV11-3 and TRBJ2-1; D may be TRBD2 (5 bases). V was clipped by 6 bases and J by 5 bases, with 23 bases between them. Looked up from germline, CDR1 is SGHNT and CDR2 is YENEEA. The CDR3 spans 17 residues. CDR3 amino acids: CASRSPPAADSNNEQFF. The CDR3, as DNA: TGTGCCAGCAGATCTCCTCCAGCGGCGGACTCTAACAATGAGCAGTTCTTC.